The 2 T cell receptor beta chains in this list originate from one sample, sequenced in a study of T-cell reconstitution after alpha-beta-depleted transplantation in children (dated by TCRdb to the mid-2010s). Reading the label with the study, this specimen's treatment or condition is: allogeneic hematopoietic cell transplantation with graft depleted of TCRalphabeta T cells and CD19 B cells. Receptors were amplified or captured by PCR. This sample was sequenced with an Illumina HiSeq 2500. TCR library preparation used molecular barcoding, with unique molecular identifiers applied to normalize quantification of the TCRbeta repertoire. TCRdb reanalyzed the raw reads on its own, using fastp at Q25 for trimming and MiXCR for clone calling, and kept in-frame beta chains. Entries that share a CDR3 protein sequence are merged under the most common genes and DNA. The sample profile shows roughly 340,000 distinct CDR3 sequences; 15% to 20% of them were found once. The ten largest make up about 41% of the sample.

The specimen was PBMCs, mostly from graft donor cells, collected 360 days after TCRalphabeta/CD19-depleted stem cell transplant. These receptors came from a male patient aged 2 to 9 who had a stem cell transplant for acute lymphoblastic leukemia, so the T cells may come from the graft donor.

This clonotype has a handful of counts. The chain has TRBV29-1 and TRBJ1-2; D is perhaps TRBD1 (5 bases). Germline V lookup: CDR1 SQVTM, CDR2 ANQGSEA. The CDR3 length is 13 residues. V shed 4 bases and J shed 5 bases, with 14 bases lying between them. CDR3 in DNA: TGCAGCGTTGCTGAGGACACGGTGTATGGCTACACCTTC. As protein: CSVAEDTVYGYTF.

This clonotype has more than one count but fewer than ten. The rearrangement joins TRBV30 to TRBJ1-1; no clear D. From germline, CDR1 is GTSNPN and CDR2 SVGIG (reference sequence). With 1 base removed from V and 4 bases from J, the gap between germline ends came to 4 bases. CDR3 length: 11 amino acids. The CDR3 DNA is TGTGCCTGGAGTGATGGCACTGAAGCTTTCTTT. It is translated as CAWSDGTEAFF.